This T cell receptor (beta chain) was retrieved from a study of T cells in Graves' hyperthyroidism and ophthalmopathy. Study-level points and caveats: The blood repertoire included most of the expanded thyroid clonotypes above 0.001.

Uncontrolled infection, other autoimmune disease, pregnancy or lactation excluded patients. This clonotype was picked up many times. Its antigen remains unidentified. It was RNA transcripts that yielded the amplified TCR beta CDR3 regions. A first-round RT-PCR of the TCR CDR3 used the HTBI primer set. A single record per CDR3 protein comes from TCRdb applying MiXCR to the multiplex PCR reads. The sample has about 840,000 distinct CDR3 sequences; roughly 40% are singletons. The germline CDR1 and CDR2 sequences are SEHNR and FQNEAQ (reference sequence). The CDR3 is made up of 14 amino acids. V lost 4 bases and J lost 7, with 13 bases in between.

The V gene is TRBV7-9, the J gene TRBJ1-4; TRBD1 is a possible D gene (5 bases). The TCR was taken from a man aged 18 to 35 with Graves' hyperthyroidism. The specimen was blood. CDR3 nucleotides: TGTGCCAGCAGCTCTGGTGGGGCGGTTGAAAAACTGTTTTTT. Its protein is CASSSGGAVEKLFF.